This T cell receptor beta chain derives from a study of blood T cell repertoires in COVID-19. V lost 4 bases and J 4 bases, leaving 8 bases between the germline ends. The CDR3 is 13 amino acids. Per the germline V gene, CDR1 is SGHRS and CDR2 is YFSETQ. This table comes from immunoSEQ multiplex PCR, and its TCRdb copy is limited to in-frame clones, with some not included. The profile covers about 320,000 clones, with 85% to 95% appearing a single time and 3.5% to 5% taken by the ten largest. This sequence originates from a woman aged 30 to 39 who had been exposed to COVID-19. This chain joins TRBV5-1 and TRBJ1-4, with D uncertain. Material: PBMCs or T cells enriched from blood (not recorded which). CDR3: CASSHHSNEKLFF. CDR3 sequence (DNA): TGCGCCAGCAGCCACCACAGTAATGAAAAACTGTTTTTT.